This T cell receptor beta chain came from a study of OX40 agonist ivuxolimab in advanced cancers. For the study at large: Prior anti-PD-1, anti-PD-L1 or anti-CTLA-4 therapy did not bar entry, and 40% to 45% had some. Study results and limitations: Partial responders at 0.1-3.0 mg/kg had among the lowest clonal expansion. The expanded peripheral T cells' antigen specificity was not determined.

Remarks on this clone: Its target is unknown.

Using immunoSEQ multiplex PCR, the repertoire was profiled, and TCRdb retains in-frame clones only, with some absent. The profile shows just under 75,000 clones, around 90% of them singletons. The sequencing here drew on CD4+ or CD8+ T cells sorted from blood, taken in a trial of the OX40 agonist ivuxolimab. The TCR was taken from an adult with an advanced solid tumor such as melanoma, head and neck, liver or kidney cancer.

The CDR3 reads CASLLDRANTEAFF. CDR3 sequence (DNA): TGTGCCAGCCTCCTAGACAGGGCGAACACTGAAGCTTTCTTT. V usage is TRBV6-1 and J usage is TRBJ1-1; 7 bases map to TRBD1. Germline V gives CDR1 MNHNS, CDR2 SASEGT. This CDR3 is built from 14 residues. The ends lost 8 bases at V and 1 base at J; junction bases unmatched: 7.